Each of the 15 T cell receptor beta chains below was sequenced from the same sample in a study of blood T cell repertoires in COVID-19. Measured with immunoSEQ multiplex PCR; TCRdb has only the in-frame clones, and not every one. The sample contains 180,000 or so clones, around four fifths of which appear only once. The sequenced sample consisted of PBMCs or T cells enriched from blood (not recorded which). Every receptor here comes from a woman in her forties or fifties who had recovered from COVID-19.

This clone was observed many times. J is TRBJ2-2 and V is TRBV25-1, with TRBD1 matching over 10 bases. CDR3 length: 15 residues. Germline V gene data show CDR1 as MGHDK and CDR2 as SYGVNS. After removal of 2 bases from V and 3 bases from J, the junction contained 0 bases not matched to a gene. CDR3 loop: CASSEGTGDTGELFF. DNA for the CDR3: TGTGCCAGCAGTGAAGGGACAGGGGACACCGGGGAGCTGTTTTTT.

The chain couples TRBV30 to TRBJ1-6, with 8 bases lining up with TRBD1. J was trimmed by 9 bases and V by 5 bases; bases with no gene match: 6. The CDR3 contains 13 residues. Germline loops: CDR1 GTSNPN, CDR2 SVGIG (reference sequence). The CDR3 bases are TGTGCCTGGGGACAGGGTGGGGCTTCACCCCTCCACTTT. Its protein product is CAWGQGGASPLHF. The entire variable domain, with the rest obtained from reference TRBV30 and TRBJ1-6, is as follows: SQTIHQWPATLVQPVGSPLSLECTVEGTSNPNLYWYRQAAGRGLQLLFYSVGIGQISSEVPQNLSASRPQDRQFILSSKKLLLSDSGFYLCAWGQGGASPLHFGNGTRLTVT.

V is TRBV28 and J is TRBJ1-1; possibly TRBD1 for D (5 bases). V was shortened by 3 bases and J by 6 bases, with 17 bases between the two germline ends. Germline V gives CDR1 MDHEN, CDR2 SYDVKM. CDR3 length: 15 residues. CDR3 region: CASSLGRQGVAEAFF. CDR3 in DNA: TGTGCCAGCAGTTTGGGGCGCCAAGGGGTCGCTGAAGCTTTCTTT. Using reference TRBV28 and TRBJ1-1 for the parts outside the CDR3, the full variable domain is DVKVTQSSRYLVKRTGEKVFLECVQDMDHENMFWYRQDPGLGLRLIYFSYDVKMKEKGDIPEGYSVSREKKERFSLILESASTNQTSMYLCASSLGRQGVAEAFFGQGTRLTVV.

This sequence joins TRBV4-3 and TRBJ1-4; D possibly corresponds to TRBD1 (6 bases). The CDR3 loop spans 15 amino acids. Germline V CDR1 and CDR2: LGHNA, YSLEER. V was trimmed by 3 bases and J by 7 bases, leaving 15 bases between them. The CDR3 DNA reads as TGCGCCAGCAGCCAGCGAGGGGGTATCGGTGAAAAACTGTTTTTT. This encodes CASSQRGGIGEKLFF.

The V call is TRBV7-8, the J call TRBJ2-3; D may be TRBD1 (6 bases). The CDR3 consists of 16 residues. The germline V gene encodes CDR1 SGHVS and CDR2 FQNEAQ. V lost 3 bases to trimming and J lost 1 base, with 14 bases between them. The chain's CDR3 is CASSFGTSTRTDTQYF. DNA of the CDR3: TGTGCCAGCAGCTTTGGGACATCGACTCGCACAGATACGCAGTATTTT.

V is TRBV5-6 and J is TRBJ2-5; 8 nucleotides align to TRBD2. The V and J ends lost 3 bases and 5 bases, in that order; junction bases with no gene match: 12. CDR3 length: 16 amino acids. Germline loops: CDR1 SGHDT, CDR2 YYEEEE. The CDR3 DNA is TGTGCCAGCAGCTCGATGGACCGGACTAGCCATGAGACCCAGTACTTC. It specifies CASSSMDRTSHETQYF.

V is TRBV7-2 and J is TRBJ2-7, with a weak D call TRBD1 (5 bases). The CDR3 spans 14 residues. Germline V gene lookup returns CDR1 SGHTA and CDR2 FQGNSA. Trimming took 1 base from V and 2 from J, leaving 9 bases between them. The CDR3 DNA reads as TGTGCCAGCAGCTTAGAAGCAGGGCCCTACGAGCAGTACGTC. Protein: CASSLEAGPYEQYV.

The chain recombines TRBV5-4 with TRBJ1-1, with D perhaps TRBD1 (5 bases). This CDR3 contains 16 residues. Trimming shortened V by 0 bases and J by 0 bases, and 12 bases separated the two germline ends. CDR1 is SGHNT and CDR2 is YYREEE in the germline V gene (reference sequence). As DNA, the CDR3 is TGTGCCAGCAGCTTGGGTCCGGGGGGTATGAACACTGAAGCTTTCTTT. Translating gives CASSLGPGGMNTEAFF.

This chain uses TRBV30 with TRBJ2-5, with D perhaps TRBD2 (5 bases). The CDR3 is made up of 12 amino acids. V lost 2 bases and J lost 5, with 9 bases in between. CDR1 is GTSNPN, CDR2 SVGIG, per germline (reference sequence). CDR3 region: CAWSFIAETQYF. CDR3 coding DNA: TGTGCCTGGAGTTTTATAGCGGAGACCCAGTACTTC.

The CDR3 region is CASTLSEEQFF. The CDR3 nucleotides read TGTGCCAGCACCCTCTCGGAGGAGCAGTTCTTC. The V and J genes are TRBV2 and TRBJ2-1; D unclear. Trimming cost V 7 bases and J 10 bases, with 11 bases left between them. Germline V gene sequence: CDR1 SNHLY, CDR2 FYNNEI. This CDR3 is 11 amino acids long.

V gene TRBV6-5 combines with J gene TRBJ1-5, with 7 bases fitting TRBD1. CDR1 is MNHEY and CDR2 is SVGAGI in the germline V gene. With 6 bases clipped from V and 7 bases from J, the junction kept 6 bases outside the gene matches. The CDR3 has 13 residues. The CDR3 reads CASSRRQGQPQHF. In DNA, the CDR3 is TGTGCCAGCAGCAGACGACAGGGACAGCCCCAGCATTTT.

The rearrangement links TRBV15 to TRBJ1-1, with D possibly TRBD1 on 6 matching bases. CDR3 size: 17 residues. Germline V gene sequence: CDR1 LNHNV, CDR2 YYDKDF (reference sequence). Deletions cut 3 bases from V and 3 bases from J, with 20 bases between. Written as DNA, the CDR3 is TGTGCCACCAGCAGTCGAAGAGGACAGTTGGGACACACTGAAGCTTTCTTT. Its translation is CATSSRRGQLGHTEAFF.

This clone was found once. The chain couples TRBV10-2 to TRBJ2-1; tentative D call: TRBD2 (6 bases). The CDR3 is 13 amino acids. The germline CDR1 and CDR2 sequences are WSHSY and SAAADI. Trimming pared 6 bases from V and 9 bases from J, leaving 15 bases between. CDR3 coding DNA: TGCGCCAGCAGAGGGAGGCAGGGCGGTGAGCAGTTCTTC. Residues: CASRGRQGGEQFF.

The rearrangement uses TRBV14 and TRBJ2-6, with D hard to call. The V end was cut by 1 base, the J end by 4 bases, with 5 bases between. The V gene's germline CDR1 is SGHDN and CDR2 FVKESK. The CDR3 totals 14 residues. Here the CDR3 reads CASSQVGGANVLTF. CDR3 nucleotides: TGTGCCAGCAGCCAAGTTGGCGGGGCCAACGTCCTGACTTTC.

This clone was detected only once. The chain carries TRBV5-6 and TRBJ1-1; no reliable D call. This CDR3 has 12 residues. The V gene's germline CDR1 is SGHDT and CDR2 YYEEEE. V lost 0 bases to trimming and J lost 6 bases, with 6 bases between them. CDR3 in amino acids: CASSLVFSEAFF. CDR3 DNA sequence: TGTGCCAGCAGCTTGGTTTTCTCTGAAGCTTTCTTT.